This T cell receptor beta chain was captured in a study of blood T cell repertoires in COVID-19. Study as a whole: Both acute and convalescent COVID-19 samples were obtained from the United States, Italy and Spain. From T cells, B-cell-depleted T cells, or PBMCs came the material, which was cDNA or gDNA.

Germline V gene lookup returns CDR1 MNHEY and CDR2 SVGAGI. The V gene lost 2 bases and the J gene lost 4 bases, with 8 bases spanning the gap. The CDR3 contains 14 residues. As handled by the study authors: Estimation of nucleated cell counts relied on the amplification of reference gene primers. Method: immunoSEQ multiplex PCR; TCRdb's copy keeps in-frame clones and lacks some. That table is the source of V, J and clone size, and D and trimming were worked out from the DNA. The data contain approximately 100,000 clones, roughly 83% of them singletons. The receptor's source is a woman between 55 and 75 years old with acute or convalescent COVID-19. The chain couples TRBV6-5 to TRBJ1-4; no clear D. Sequenced input: peripheral blood. CDR3 in amino acids: CASSYGRVNEKLFF. The DNA of the CDR3 is TGTGCCAGCAGTTACGGCCGGGTTAATGAAAAACTGTTTTTT.